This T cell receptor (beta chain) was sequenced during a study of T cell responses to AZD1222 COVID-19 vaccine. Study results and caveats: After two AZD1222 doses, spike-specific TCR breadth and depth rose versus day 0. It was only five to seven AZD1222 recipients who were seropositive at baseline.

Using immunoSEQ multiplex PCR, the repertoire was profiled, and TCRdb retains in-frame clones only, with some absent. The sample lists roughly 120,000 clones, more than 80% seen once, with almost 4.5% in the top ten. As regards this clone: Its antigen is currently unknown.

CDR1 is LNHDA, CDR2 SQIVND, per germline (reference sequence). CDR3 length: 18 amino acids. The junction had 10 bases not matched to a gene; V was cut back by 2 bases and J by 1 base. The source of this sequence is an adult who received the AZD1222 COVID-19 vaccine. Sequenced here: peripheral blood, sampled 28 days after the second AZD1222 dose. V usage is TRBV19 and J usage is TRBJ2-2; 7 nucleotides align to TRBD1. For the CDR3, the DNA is TGTGCCAGTAGTATAAGTTACAGACAGGGCGAGAACACCGGGGAGCTGTTTTTT. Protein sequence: CASSISYRQGENTGELFF. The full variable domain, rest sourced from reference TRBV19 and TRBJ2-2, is DGGITQSPKYLFRKEGQNVTLSCEQNLNHDAMYWYRQDPGQGLRLIYYSQIVNDFQKGDIAEGYSVSREKKESFPLTVTSAQKNPTAFYLCASSISYRQGENTGELFFGEGSRLTVL.